This T cell receptor (beta chain) was profiled in a study of technical replicates of blood from a handful of donors. CDR3 length: 17 amino acids. The method was immunoSEQ multiplex PCR; TCRdb's version includes in-frame clones alone and lacks a portion of them. The sample has more than 70,000 clones, under 95% seen once. Sequencing was carried out using T cells isolated from PBMCs. The chain carries TRBV21-1 and TRBJ2-5; the D call in the table, TRBD1, was not verified against the DNA. TRBV21-1 is listed as a pseudogene. This clonotype was obtained from a human donor in good health. CDR3 nucleotides: TGTGCCAGCACCCCGGGAGGGACAGGGACGTGGGGGGAGACCCAGTACTTC. It encodes CASTPGGTGTWGETQYF.